This passage covers 4 T cell receptor beta chains from one sample sequenced in a study of T cells of healthy individuals. Each CDR3 protein is one row after TCRdb ran MiXCR on the 5' RACE reads. The data contain 85,000 to 100,000 distinct CDR3 sequences, 17% of them singletons. The receptors stem from a human donor in good health.

V and J are TRBV20-1 and TRBJ2-5, with 10 bases aligning to TRBD2. V was clipped by 2 bases and J by 5 bases; unmatched bases: 2. There are 13 residues in the CDR3. Germline-derived CDR1 and CDR2 are DFQATT and SNEGSKA (reference sequence). CDR3 sequence: CSARTSGIETQYF. DNA for the CDR3: TGCAGTGCTAGAACTAGCGGGATCGAGACCCAGTACTTC.

The rearrangement joins TRBV4-3 to TRBJ1-5; no firm D call. V lost 2 bases and J lost 7, with 15 bases in between. Germline V gives CDR1 LGHNA, CDR2 YSLEER. The CDR3 has 15 amino acids. CDR3 sequence (DNA): TGCGCCAGCAGCCAAATGGTCGACATGCAGCAGCCCCAGCATTTT. Its protein is CASSQMVDMQQPQHF.

This clonotype turned up a few times. V usage is TRBV6-6 and J usage is TRBJ1-5; D call uncertain. V gave up 2 bases and J gave up 5 bases, with 7 bases separating them. The CDR3 has 13 amino acids. Germline lookup yields CDR1 MNHNY and CDR2 SVGAGI (reference sequence). The CDR3 DNA is TGTGCCAGCAGTTACCCACCTCATCAGCCCCAGCATTTT. It specifies CASSYPPHQPQHF.

The chain is built from TRBV6-6 and TRBJ2-7, with no clear D. V was cut by 0 bases and J by 2 bases, with 11 bases left in between. CDR1 is MNHNY and CDR2 is SVGAGI in the germline V gene (reference sequence). The CDR3 is 15 residues long. The CDR3 loop reads CASSYSLGLAYEQYF. CDR3 DNA: TGTGCCAGCAGTTACTCGTTGGGGTTGGCCTACGAGCAGTACTTC.